Sequencing of this T cell receptor (beta chain) was carried out in a study of PD-1 blockade in classical Hodgkin lymphoma. Time point noted: cycle 4 day 1 (C4D1), after more than five weeks of nivolumab. All patients experienced relapse after autologous stem cell transplantation, and brentuximab vedotin exposure was variable. The CDR3 runs to 14 residues. The germline V and J ends were trimmed by 4 bases and 3 bases, with 13 bases remaining between them. The germline V gene encodes CDR1 MDHEN and CDR2 SYDVKM. Using immunoSEQ multiplex PCR, the repertoire was profiled, and TCRdb retains in-frame clones only, with some absent. The repertoire includes roughly 86,000 clones, 65% to 85% of them detected once, and more than 15% sits in the top ten.

The sample in question was peripheral blood mononuclear cells (PBMCs), obtained before the fourth cycle of nivolumab. This receptor was identified in a human donor with classical Hodgkin lymphoma. The chain couples TRBV28 to TRBJ2-7; D may be TRBD1 or TRBD2 (5 bases each). The CDR3 coding sequence is TGTGCCAGCAGTTACCCCGGGACGGGCTACGAGCAGTACTTC. Protein sequence: CASSYPGTGYEQYF.